The T cell receptor (beta chain) under discussion was sequenced for a study of cytomegalovirus exposure and HLA in healthy donors (dated by TCRdb to 2017 to 2019). For the study in its entirety: According to a later analysis, the approximately 120 validation repertoires were produced on the same platform as the 600 to 850 repertoires of the first cohort. High-throughput TCR immunosequencing, statistical association of individual TCRs with disease status, and machine learning were combined to predict cytomegalovirus infection status. The study was designed to test whether signatures of past pathogen exposure could be identified by cataloging public T cell receptors. Along with the roughly 700-subject first cohort, a separate validation cohort of approximately 110 different subjects was used.

About this clone itself: Its antigen remains unidentified. Nothing much larger sits one base from this clone, and base qualities are not available.

Library preparation used the immunoSEQ multiplex PCR assay. On the authors' methods: To diagnose cytomegalovirus status from the catalog of TCR beta chain sequences, a statistical classification framework was built. In TCRdb, the immuneACCESS table is reduced to in-frame sequences with V and J assigned. These tables do not hold every clone; where another copy was compared, an unresolved V gene accounts for under half, and the others remain unexplained. That table is the source of V, J and clone size, and D and trimming were worked out from the DNA. The sample yields approximately 150,000 clones; around nine tenths were counted once. 8.5% to 9.5% of the sample is held by the ten biggest clonotypes. Overall study outcomes, separate from this receptor: The study gave a list of around 170 TCR beta chains associated with cytomegalovirus. The validation cohort had no HLA typing available for a later analysis, so co-occurrence within that cohort was assessed over all 130 or so repertoires. A later analysis found that TCRs clustered in the first cohort also tended to co-occur in the roughly 120 validation repertoires, with 94% of cluster scores above 0. Across donors, most TCR sequences were observed very rarely, whereas some public TCRs were present in many individuals. The classifier was reported to diagnose cytomegalovirus status with high specificity and sensitivity in both the original and validation cohorts. A few of the identified cytomegalovirus-associated TCR beta chains were confirmed in vitro to be specific for cytomegalovirus antigens. The authors suggested that the approach could potentially be extended to other disease states and immunological phenotypes.

The donors belonged to the validation cohort of around 120 subjects, which was separate from the approximately 700-subject first cohort. The clonotype originates from a man aged 18-30 years in good health and CMV-seropositive. Specimen: PBMCs.

Here is the DNA: TGTGCCAGCAGTCAGACTAGCGTGTTCAATGAGCAGTTCTTC. Its translation reads: CASSQTSVFNEQFF. This receptor chain uses TRBV27 and TRBJ2-1; a stretch of 8 junction bases matches TRBD2. Taken from cysteine to phenylalanine, the CDR3 has 14 residues. Left in the record is the CDR3 DNA by itself, 42 bases read in frame from the first base. For this chain, trimming is 5 bases at the V end and 6 bases at the J end, and the number of junction bases without a gene match is 6. Sequences MNHEY (CDR1) and SMNVEV (CDR2) are obtained from the germline V gene (reference sequence).